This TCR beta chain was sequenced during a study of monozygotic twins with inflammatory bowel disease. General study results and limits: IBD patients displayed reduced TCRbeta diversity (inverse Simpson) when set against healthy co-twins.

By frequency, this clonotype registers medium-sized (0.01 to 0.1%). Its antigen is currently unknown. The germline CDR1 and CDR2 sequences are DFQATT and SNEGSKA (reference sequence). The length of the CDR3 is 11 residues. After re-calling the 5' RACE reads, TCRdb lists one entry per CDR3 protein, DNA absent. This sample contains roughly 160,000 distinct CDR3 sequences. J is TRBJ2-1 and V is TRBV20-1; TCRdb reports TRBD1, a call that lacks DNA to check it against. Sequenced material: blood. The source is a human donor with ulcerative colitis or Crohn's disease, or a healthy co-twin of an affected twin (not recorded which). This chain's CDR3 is CSARVLVTGFF.